The T cell receptor (beta chain) under discussion was sequenced for a study of cytomegalovirus exposure and HLA in healthy donors. Findings and caveats of the study: In an earlier analysis, productive rearrangement rates for most beta V segments clustered near 87% or 30%. The study flagged approximately 180 TCR beta chains as cytomegalovirus-associated. TCR beta chain V- and J-gene trimming was linked, in a later analysis, to a missense variant in DCLRE1C. Whilst most TCR sequences proved rare, a subset of public TCRs occurred across many donors.

Vbeta (60) and Jbeta (13) primers were used in the PCR. This table comes from immunoSEQ multiplex PCR, and its TCRdb copy is limited to in-frame clones, with some not included. Among 100,000 to 150,000 clones listed, over 75% were seen once. Concerning this clone itself: Its antigen is unidentified.

The origin of this receptor is a man younger than 35 in good health and CMV-seropositive. Sequenced input: PBMCs.

The CDR3 region is CATRGTGEETQYF. The CDR3 nucleotides are TGTGCCACCCGAGGGACAGGGGAAGAGACCCAGTACTTC. The chain combines TRBV10-3 with TRBJ2-5, with 10 bases matching TRBD1. The CDR3 loop spans 13 amino acids. V was pared by 10 bases and J by 3 bases, with 5 bases of the junction left unmatched. Per germline, CDR1 ENHRY and CDR2 SYGVKD.